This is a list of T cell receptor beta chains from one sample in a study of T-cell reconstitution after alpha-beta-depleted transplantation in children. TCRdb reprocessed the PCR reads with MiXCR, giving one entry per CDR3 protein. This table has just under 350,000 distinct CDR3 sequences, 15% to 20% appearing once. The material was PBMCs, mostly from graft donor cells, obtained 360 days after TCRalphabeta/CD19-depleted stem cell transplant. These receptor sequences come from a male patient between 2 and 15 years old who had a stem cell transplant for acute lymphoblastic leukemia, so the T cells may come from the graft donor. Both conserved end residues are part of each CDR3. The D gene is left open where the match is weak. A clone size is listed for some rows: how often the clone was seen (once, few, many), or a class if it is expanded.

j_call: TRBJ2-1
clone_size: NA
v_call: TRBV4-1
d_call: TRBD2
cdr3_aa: CASSQVGGRANEQFF
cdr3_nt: TGCGCCAGCAGCCAAGTAGGTGGGAGGGCGAATGAGCAGTTCTTC

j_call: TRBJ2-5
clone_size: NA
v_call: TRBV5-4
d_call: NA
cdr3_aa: CASSPLGPGTQYF
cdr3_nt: TGTGCCAGCAGCCCTTTGGGGCCCGGGACCCAGTACTTC

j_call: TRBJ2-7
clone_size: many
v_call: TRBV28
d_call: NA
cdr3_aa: CASSLRGYEQYF
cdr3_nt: TGTGCCAGCAGCTTAAGGGGCTACGAGCAGTACTTC

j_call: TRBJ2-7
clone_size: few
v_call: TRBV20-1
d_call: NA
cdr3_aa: CSAREVTTRGREQYF
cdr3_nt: TGCAGTGCTAGAGAGGTGACTACCAGGGGTCGGGAGCAGTACTTC

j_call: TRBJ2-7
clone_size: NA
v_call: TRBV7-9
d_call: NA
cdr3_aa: CASSLSGIGNEQYF
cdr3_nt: TGTGCCAGCAGCTTATCAGGGATCGGCAACGAGCAGTACTTC

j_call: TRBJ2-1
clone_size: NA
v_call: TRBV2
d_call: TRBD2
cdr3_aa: CASIPHSGRAYNEQFF
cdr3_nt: TGTGCCAGCATCCCGCATAGCGGGAGGGCCTACAATGAGCAGTTCTTC

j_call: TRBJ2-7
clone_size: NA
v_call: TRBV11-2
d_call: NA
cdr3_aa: CTSSLGLSPSYEQYF
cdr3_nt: TGTACCAGCAGCCTCGGACTATCTCCATCCTACGAGCAGTACTTC

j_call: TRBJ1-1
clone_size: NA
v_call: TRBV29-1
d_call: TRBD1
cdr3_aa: CSVLIGTGNTEAFF
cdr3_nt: TGCAGCGTCCTTATTGGGACAGGGAACACTGAAGCTTTCTTT

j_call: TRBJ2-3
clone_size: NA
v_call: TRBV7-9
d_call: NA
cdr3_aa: CASSLSGLSSTDTQYF
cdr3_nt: TGTGCCAGCAGCTTATCTGGGCTGAGTAGCACAGATACGCAGTATTTT

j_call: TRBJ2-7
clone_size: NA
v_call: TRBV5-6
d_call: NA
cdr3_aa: CATRRRASYEQYF
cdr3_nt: TGTGCCACCAGGAGAAGGGCCTCCTACGAGCAGTACTTC

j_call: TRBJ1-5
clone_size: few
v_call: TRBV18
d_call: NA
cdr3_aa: CASSMDNQPQHF
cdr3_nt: TGTGCCAGCTCCATGGACAATCAGCCCCAGCATTTT

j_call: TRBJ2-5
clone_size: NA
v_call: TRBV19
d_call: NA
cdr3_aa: CASSHRGLGQETQYF
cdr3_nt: TGTGCCAGTAGCCACCGCGGATTGGGGCAAGAGACCCAGTACTTC

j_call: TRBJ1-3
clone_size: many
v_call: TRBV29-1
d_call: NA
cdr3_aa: CSARRNSGNTIYF
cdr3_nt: TGCAGCGCTAGACGGAACTCTGGAAACACCATATATTTT

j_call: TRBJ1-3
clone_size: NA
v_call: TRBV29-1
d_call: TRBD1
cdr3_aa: CSAAIWDRGIYGNTIYF
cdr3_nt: TGCAGCGCAGCTATATGGGACAGGGGAATCTATGGAAACACCATATATTTT

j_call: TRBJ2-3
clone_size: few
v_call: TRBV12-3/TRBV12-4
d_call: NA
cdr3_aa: CASSLGVDTDTQYF
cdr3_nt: TGTGCCAGCAGTTTAGGGGTAGACACAGATACGCAGTATTTT

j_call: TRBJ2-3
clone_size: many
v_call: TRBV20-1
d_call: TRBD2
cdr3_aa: CSASTSADTQYF
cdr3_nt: TGCAGTGCTAGTACTAGCGCAGATACGCAGTATTTT

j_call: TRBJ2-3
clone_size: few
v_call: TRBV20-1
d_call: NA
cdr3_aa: CSAEKLTSRTDTQYF
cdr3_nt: TGCAGTGCTGAGAAACTCACTTCCCGCACAGATACGCAGTATTTT

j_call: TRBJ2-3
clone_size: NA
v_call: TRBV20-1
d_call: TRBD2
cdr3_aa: CSAALPGLAGLDTQYF
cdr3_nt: TGCAGTGCTGCGCTACCGGGACTAGCGGGATTAGATACGCAGTATTTT

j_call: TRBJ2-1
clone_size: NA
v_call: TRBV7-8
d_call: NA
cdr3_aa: CASSPVDKSSYNEQFF
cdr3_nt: TGTGCCAGCAGCCCGGTGGACAAGAGCTCCTACAATGAGCAGTTCTTC

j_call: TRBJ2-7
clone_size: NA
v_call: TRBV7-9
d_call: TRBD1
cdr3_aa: CASSGRTGRAYEQYF
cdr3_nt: TGTGCCAGCAGCGGCCGGACAGGGAGAGCCTACGAGCAGTACTTC

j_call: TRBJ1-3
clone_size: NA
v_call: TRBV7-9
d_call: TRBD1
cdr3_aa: CASSPSRTGGNTIYF
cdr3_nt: TGTGCCAGCAGTCCCTCCCGGACAGGGGGAAACACCATATATTTT

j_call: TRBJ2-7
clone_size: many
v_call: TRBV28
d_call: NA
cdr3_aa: CASSFAGELYEQYF
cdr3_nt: TGTGCCAGCAGTTTCGCAGGGGAACTCTACGAGCAGTACTTC

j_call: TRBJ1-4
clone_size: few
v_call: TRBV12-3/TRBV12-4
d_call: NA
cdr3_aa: CASSFRTATNEKLFF
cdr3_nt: TGTGCCAGCAGTTTTCGCACTGCAACTAATGAAAAACTGTTTTTT

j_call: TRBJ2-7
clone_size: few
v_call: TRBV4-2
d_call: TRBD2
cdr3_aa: CASSPLLKTSGRRVYEQYF
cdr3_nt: TGTGCCAGCAGCCCGCTACTGAAGACTAGCGGGAGAAGAGTGTACGAGCAGTACTTC

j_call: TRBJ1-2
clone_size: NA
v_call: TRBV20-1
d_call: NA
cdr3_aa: CSARERGDGYTF
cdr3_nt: TGCAGTGCTAGAGAGAGGGGGGACGGCTACACCTTC

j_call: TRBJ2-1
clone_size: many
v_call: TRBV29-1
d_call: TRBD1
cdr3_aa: CSARGLGHNEQFF
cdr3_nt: TGCAGCGCCAGGGGGTTGGGGCACAATGAGCAGTTCTTC

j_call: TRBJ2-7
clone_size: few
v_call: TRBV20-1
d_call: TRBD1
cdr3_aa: CSAHRGPSEQYF
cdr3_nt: TGCAGTGCTCACAGGGGTCCTTCCGAGCAGTACTTC

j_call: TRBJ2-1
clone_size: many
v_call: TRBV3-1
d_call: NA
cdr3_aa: CATRGTAAYNEQFF
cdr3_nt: TGTGCCACCCGGGGGACAGCAGCCTACAATGAGCAGTTCTTC

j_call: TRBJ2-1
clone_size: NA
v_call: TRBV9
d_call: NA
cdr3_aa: CASRAISYNEQFF
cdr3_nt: TGTGCCAGCAGGGCTATCTCCTACAATGAGCAGTTCTTC

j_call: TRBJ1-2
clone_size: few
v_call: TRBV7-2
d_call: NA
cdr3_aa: CASSLDSLYGYTF
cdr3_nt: TGTGCCAGCAGCTTAGACAGTCTCTATGGCTACACCTTC

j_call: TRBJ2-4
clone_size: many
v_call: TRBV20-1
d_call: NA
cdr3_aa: CSARGSPQNIQYF
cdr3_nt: TGCAGTGCCCGAGGGTCCCCGCAAAACATTCAGTACTTC

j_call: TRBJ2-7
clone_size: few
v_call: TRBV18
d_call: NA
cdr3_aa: CASSPPIDGIEQYF
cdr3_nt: TGTGCCAGCTCACCCCCGATAGACGGAATCGAGCAGTACTTC

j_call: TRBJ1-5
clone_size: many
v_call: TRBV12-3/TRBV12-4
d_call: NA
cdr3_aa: CASSSGHNQPQHF
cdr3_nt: TGTGCCAGCAGTTCCGGGCACAATCAGCCCCAGCATTTT

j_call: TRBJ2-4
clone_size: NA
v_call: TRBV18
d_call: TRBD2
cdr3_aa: CASSLSGGESIQYF
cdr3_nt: TGTGCCAGCTCACTTAGCGGGGGAGAAAGCATTCAGTACTTC

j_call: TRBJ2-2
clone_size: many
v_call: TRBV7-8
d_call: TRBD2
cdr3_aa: CASDPGTSYPGELFF
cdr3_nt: TGTGCCAGCGATCCCGGGACTAGTTATCCCGGGGAGCTGTTTTTT

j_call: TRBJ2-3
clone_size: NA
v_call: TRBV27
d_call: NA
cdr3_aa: CASSSLLRDTDTQYF
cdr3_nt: TGTGCCAGCAGTTCTCTCTTACGGGACACAGATACGCAGTATTTT

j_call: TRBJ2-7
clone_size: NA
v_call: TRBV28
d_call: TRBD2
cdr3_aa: CASSLLRLAGGSEQYF
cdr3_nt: TGTGCCAGCAGTTTATTAAGACTAGCGGGAGGCTCCGAGCAGTACTTC

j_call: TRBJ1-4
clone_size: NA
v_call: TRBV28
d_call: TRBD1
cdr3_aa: CASSQVGTGVSRANEKLFF
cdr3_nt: TGTGCCAGCAGTCAGGTTGGGACAGGGGTGAGTCGGGCTAATGAAAAACTGTTTTTT

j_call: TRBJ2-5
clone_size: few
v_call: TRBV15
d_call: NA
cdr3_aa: CATSRDRPPGRISETQYF
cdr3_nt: TGTGCCACCAGCAGAGACCGGCCCCCAGGTCGGATCAGCGAGACCCAGTACTTC

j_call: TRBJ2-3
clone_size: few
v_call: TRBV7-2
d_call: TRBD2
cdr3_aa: CASSLALAATDTQYF
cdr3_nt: TGTGCCAGCAGCTTAGCACTAGCGGCTACAGATACGCAGTATTTT

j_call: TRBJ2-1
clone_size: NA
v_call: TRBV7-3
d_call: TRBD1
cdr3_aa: CASSLTSGQGIEQFF
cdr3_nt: TGTGCCAGCAGCTTAACTTCCGGACAGGGGATTGAGCAGTTCTTC

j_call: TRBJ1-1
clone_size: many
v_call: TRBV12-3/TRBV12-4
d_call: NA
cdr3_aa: CASTPGPGWSTEAFF
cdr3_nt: TGTGCCAGCACCCCTGGGCCGGGCTGGAGCACTGAAGCTTTCTTT

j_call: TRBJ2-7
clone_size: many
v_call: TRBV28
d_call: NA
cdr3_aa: CASSSLSDSPSYEQYF
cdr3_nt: TGTGCCAGCAGTTCCTTAAGTGACTCTCCCTCCTACGAGCAGTACTTC

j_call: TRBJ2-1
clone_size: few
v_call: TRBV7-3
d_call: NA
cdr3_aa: CASSLSPGLGDNEQFF
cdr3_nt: TGTGCCAGCAGCTTATCCCCGGGGCTTGGGGACAATGAGCAGTTCTTC

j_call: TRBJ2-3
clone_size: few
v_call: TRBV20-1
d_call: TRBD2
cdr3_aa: CSATPGLAGDHRTDTQYF
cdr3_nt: TGCAGTGCCACCCCCGGACTAGCGGGAGACCACCGCACAGATACGCAGTATTTT

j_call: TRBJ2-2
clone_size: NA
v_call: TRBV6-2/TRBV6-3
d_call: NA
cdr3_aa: CASSYFSGGANTGELFF
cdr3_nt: TGTGCCAGCAGTTACTTTAGTGGCGGGGCGAACACCGGGGAGCTGTTTTTT

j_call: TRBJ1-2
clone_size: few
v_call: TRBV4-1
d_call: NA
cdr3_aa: CASSPPWADGYTF
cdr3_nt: TGCGCCAGCAGCCCTCCGTGGGCGGATGGCTACACCTTC

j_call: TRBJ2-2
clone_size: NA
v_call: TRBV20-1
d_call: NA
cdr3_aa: CCANPRGGGGGTGELFF
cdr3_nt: TGCTGTGCTAACCCGAGGGGCGGGGGCGGTGGGACCGGGGAGCTGTTTTTT